These T cell receptor beta chains were read from a single sample in a study of cytomegalovirus exposure and HLA in healthy donors. Using immunoSEQ multiplex PCR, the repertoire was profiled, and TCRdb retains in-frame clones only, with some absent. This table has about 200,000 clones, 60% to 85% appearing once. Sequencing was performed on PBMCs. The receptors here all came from a man in his forties in good health and CMV-seronegative. CDR3s include the opening cysteine and the closing phenylalanine or tryptophan. Fields, in order: CDR3 DNA, CDR3 protein, CDR3 length, V gene, J gene, clone size, D gene. The D gene is left open where the match is weak. Clone size is given for some rows only: seen once, a few or many times, or a class if the clone is expanded.

TGTGCCAGCAGTTTGTGGCTGACAAGCTCCTACAATGAGCAGTTCTTC	CASSLWLTSSYNEQFF	16	TRBV28	TRBJ2-1	-	-
TGTGCCAGCAGTGATAGGACAGGGGGCTTAGATACGCAGTATTTT	CASSDRTGGLDTQYF	15	TRBV6-1	TRBJ2-3	-	TRBD1
TGTGCCAGCTCACCAGTCGGGAACAATCAGCCCCAGCATTTT	CASSPVGNNQPQHF	14	TRBV18	TRBJ1-5	few	-
TGTGCCAGCAGCCCCCTAGCGGGAACGGACGAGCAGTACTTC	CASSPLAGTDEQYF	14	TRBV5-6	TRBJ2-7	few	TRBD2
TGTGCCAGTAGCTCTGGGGACAGGTACACTGAAGCTTTCTTT	CASSSGDRYTEAFF	14	TRBV19	TRBJ1-1	-	TRBD1
TGTGCCAGCAGGGGGCCGGGACATACGAACACTGAAGCTTTCTTT	CASRGPGHTNTEAFF	15	TRBV25-1	TRBJ1-1	-	-
TGTGCCAGCAGTCCGACAGGAGGCTCACCCCTCCACTTT	CASSPTGGSPLHF	13	TRBV6-5	TRBJ1-6	-	-
TGTGCCAGCAGTTACTCGGAAGGGGCAGATACGCAGTATTTT	CASSYSEGADTQYF	14	TRBV6-6	TRBJ2-3	-	-
TGTGCCAGACAGGGGTATGGCTACACCTTC	CARQGYGYTF	10	TRBV2	TRBJ1-2	-	TRBD1
TGTGCCAGCAGCTACCAGGGTTCCACAGATACGCAGTATTTT	CASSYQGSTDTQYF	14	TRBV5-4	TRBJ2-3	-	-
TGTGCCAGCAGCTTAGCCAGCTCCTACAATGAGCAGTTCTTC	CASSLASSYNEQFF	14	TRBV11-2	TRBJ2-1	few	-
TGTGCCAGTAGTATCAAGGGACAGGGATACGCGGGCAATCAGCCCCAGCATTTT	CASSIKGQGYAGNQPQHF	18	TRBV19	TRBJ1-5	-	TRBD1
TGTGCCACCGCGGGGGCAGGGGAAAAACTGTTTTTT	CATAGAGEKLFF	12	TRBV4-2	TRBJ1-4	-	-
TGTGCCAGTAGTATCTTGACAGGGGCCATCTCCTACAATGAGCAGTTCTTC	CASSILTGAISYNEQFF	17	TRBV19	TRBJ2-1	few	TRBD1
TGTGCCAGCACCCCGGGGGGCTATGGCTACACCTTC	CASTPGGYGYTF	12	TRBV7-2	TRBJ1-2	-	-
TGTGCCAGCAGTTACAGAGACAGAAATTCACCCCTCCACTTT	CASSYRDRNSPLHF	14	TRBV6-5	TRBJ1-6	-	-
TGCAGCGTTGAAAGAAGGACTAGCGGTTACAATGAGCAGTTCTTC	CSVERRTSGYNEQFF	15	TRBV29-1	TRBJ2-1	-	TRBD2
TGCGCCAGCAGCTTGAAGGGCCAGGGAACCGAAAAACTGTTTTTT	CASSLKGQGTEKLFF	15	TRBV5-1	TRBJ1-4	-	-
TGTGCCAGCAGCCAATCGTCGGGGGGCTACGAGCAGTACTTC	CASSQSSGGYEQYF	14	TRBV16	TRBJ2-7	once	TRBD2
TGCGCCAGCAGCCCCGCCTCCGGGACAGCCCCGGGCTATGGCTACACCTTC	CASSPASGTAPGYGYTF	17	TRBV4-3	TRBJ1-2	few	TRBD1
TGTGCCAGCAGCGCCCACAGGGGGTCCCTCTACGAGCAGTACTTC	CASSAHRGSLYEQYF	15	TRBV7-2	TRBJ2-7	-	TRBD1
TGTGCCAGCAGCTTGGCCCCCGGACTCTCTGGAAACACCATATATTTT	CASSLAPGLSGNTIYF	16	TRBV5-4	TRBJ1-3	-	-